Below, 29 T cell receptor beta chains from the same sample are listed, as sequenced in a study of T cells in Graves' hyperthyroidism and ophthalmopathy (dated by TCRdb to between 2017 and 2020). Library creation used multiplex PCR. The instrument was an Illumina HiSeq 2000. TCR beta CDR3 regions were amplified from RNA transcripts. The first round of RT-PCR for the TCR CDR3 was performed with the HTBI primer set and the Qiagen OneStep RT-PCR kit. TCRdb trimmed the raw reads at Q25, called clones with MiXCR and kept productive beta chains. Rows with a matching CDR3 protein are joined into one entry that keeps the most common DNA and genes. This sample has fewer than 250,000 distinct CDR3 sequences in its table, and around 15% of those were observed once. The top ten hold around 28% of the sample. The sequenced sample consisted of blood. Every receptor here comes from a young woman with Graves' ophthalmopathy.

This clonotype was observed many times. The chain combines TRBV7-8 with TRBJ2-5, with 11 bases aligning to TRBD2. V lost 3 bases and J lost 5; bases outside the gene matches: 2. This CDR3 contains 14 residues. Germline CDR1 SGHVS, CDR2 FQNEAQ. DNA for the CDR3: TGTGCCAGCAGCTTTAGCGGGGGGGCGGAGACCCAGTACTTC. This sequence encodes CASSFSGGAETQYF. Full variable domain (outside the CDR3, taken from reference TRBV7-8 and TRBJ2-5): GAGVSQSPRYKVAKRGQDVALRCDPISGHVSLFWYQQALGQGPEFLTYFQNEAQLDKSGLPSDRFFAERPEGSVSTLKIQRTQQEDSAVYLCASSFSGGAETQYFGPGTRLLVL.

This clonotype has ten or more counts. The V gene is TRBV12-3 or TRBV12-4, the J gene TRBJ2-3; D is perhaps TRBD2 (5 bases). CDR3 size: 15 residues. The V end lost 2 bases, the J end lost 1 base, and 10 bases lay between the germline ends. CDR3 coding DNA: TGTGCCAGCAGTTTAAGTTTGCGGGGCACAGATACGCAGTATTTT. Protein sequence: CASSLSLRGTDTQYF.

This clonotype came up many times. The chain employs TRBV29-1 and TRBJ2-3, with 10 bases identical to TRBD2. J was trimmed by 0 bases and V by 7 bases; bases with no gene match: 10. The germline gives CDR1 SQVTM, CDR2 ANQGSEA. The CDR3 extends over 16 amino acids. The CDR3 region has the DNA TGCAGCGGAAAGAGGGCGACTAGCGGGAGCACAGATACGCAGTATTTT. Translation: CSGKRATSGSTDTQYF.

The chain carries TRBV18 and TRBJ2-7, with D perhaps TRBD2 (5 bases). Germline CDR1 is KGHSH and CDR2 is LQKENI. The ends were cut back, 0 bases at V and 0 bases at J, with 15 bases in the middle. The CDR3 is made up of 17 amino acids. This chain's CDR3 is CASSPPRTGLFSYEQYF. The CDR3 nucleotides are TGTGCCAGCTCACCACCTCGGACGGGATTATTCTCCTACGAGCAGTACTTC.

This clonotype was detected ten times or more. The chain recombines TRBV20-1 with TRBJ2-1; a possible D gene is TRBD2 (6 bases). CDR1 is DFQATT and CDR2 is SNEGSKA in the germline V gene (reference sequence). This CDR3 has 12 amino acids. Trimming took off 3 bases at V and 9 bases at J, with 12 bases between the two ends. The DNA of the CDR3 is TGCAGTGCTAGTGTCGGGGGAAGTGAGCAGTTCTTC. This gives the protein CSASVGGSEQFF.

The table lists this clonotype with many counts. The rearrangement uses TRBV5-6 and TRBJ1-4; TRBD1 might be the D (6 bases). The V end was cut by 1 base, the J end by 8 bases, with 15 bases between. The CDR3 contains 15 residues. CDR1 is SGHDT and CDR2 is YYEEEE in the germline V gene. Here the CDR3 reads CASSLRRRDIEKLFF. CDR3 sequence (DNA): TGTGCCAGCAGCTTGCGCCGCCGGGACATAGAAAAACTGTTTTTT.

This clonotype was seen repeatedly, ten times or more. CDR3 region: CASISGRGTDTQYF. The CDR3 DNA follows: TGTGCCAGCATTTCGGGCAGGGGCACAGATACGCAGTATTTT. The chain employs TRBV28 and TRBJ2-3; tentative D call: TRBD1 (5 bases). V was clipped by 7 bases and J by 1 base, with 12 bases between them. The CDR3 has 14 amino acids. Germline loops: CDR1 MDHEN, CDR2 SYDVKM.

This clonotype was found many times. The rearrangement joins TRBV12-3 or TRBV12-4 to TRBJ1-1, with D hard to call. This CDR3 spans 13 amino acids. V was trimmed by 6 bases and J by 6 bases, leaving 14 bases between them. The CDR3 protein is CASRPGVWAEAFF. The CDR3 nucleotides are TGTGCCAGCAGACCCGGGGTCTGGGCTGAAGCTTTCTTT.

This clonotype was detected many times. The gene calls are TRBV4-2 and TRBJ2-7; the D gene is possibly TRBD2 (5 bases). The CDR3 is made up of 14 amino acids. With 0 bases removed from V and 5 bases from J, the gap between germline ends came to 11 bases. Germline-derived CDR1 and CDR2 are LGHNA and YNFKEQ. The CDR3: CASSQDSGIDEQYF. Here the CDR3 DNA reads TGTGCCAGCAGCCAAGACTCCGGGATAGACGAGCAGTACTTC.

This clonotype showed up many times. V and J are TRBV7-9 and TRBJ2-3; D unclear. The CDR3 totals 15 residues. V was shortened by 4 bases and J by 4 bases, with 15 bases between the two germline ends. From germline, CDR1 is SEHNR and CDR2 FQNEAQ (reference sequence). The CDR3 region is CASSYDKWKADTQYF. The CDR3 region has the DNA TGTGCCAGCAGCTACGACAAGTGGAAGGCAGATACGCAGTATTTT.

Turning to this clonotype: This may arise from a read error, as a much more abundant clone is one base away. CDR3 sequence reads: CASSPSAGGYGQFF. CDR3 in DNA: TGTGCCAGCAGCCCTTCGGCAGGGGGCTATGGGCAGTTCTTC. The chain employs TRBV28 and TRBJ2-1; 8 bases line up with TRBD1. This CDR3 region has 14 residues. Germline values: CDR1 MDHEN, CDR2 SYDVKM. The V segment lost 6 bases and the J segment 12 bases; nucleotides outside the gene matches: 13.

This clonotype was counted many times. The chain's CDR3 is CASSPRTSGGDEQYF. CDR3 nucleotides: TGTGCCAGCAGTCCCCGGACTAGCGGGGGGGACGAGCAGTACTTC. The rearrangement joins TRBV28 to TRBJ2-7; 15 bases agree with TRBD2. Germline CDR1 is MDHEN and CDR2 is SYDVKM. CDR3 length: 15 amino acids. V gave up 5 bases and J gave up 5 bases; unmatched junction bases: 4.

This clonotype has ten or more counts. CDR3 DNA sequence: TGCGCCAGCAGTAACGGGGTAGGCGGGGGCGGAGAGACCCAGTACTTC. Protein product: CASSNGVGGGGETQYF. V usage is TRBV10-2 and J usage is TRBJ2-5; D may be TRBD2 (7 bases). Germline lookup yields CDR1 WSHSY and CDR2 SAAADI. CDR3 length: 16 amino acids. Trimming cost V 5 bases and J 4 bases, with 20 bases left between them.

The gene calls are TRBV7-2 and TRBJ1-4; perhaps TRBD1 as D (6 bases). There are 15 residues in the CDR3. The germline V gene has CDR1 SGHTA and CDR2 FQGNSA. V was cut by 6 bases and J by 4 bases, with 15 bases left in between. The CDR3 spells CASSQQGGRNEKLFF. The CDR3 DNA reads TGTGCCAGCAGTCAACAGGGAGGCCGTAATGAAAAACTGTTTTTT. Looking up the rest from reference TRBV7-2 and TRBJ1-4 gives the full variable domain: GAGVSQSPSNKVTEKGKDVELRCDPISGHTALYWYRQSLGQGLEFLIYFQGNSAPDKSGLPSDRFSAERTGGSVSTLTIQRTQQEDSAVYLCASSQQGGRNEKLFFGSGTQLSVL.

The chain is built from TRBV29-1 and TRBJ1-2; 7 bases agree with TRBD1. The germline CDR1 and CDR2 sequences are SQVTM and ANQGSEA. The CDR3 is made up of 12 amino acids. V lost 5 bases and J lost 4; bases outside the gene matches: 4. CDR3 protein: CSVQDRTYGYTF. The DNA for the CDR3 is TGCAGCGTTCAGGACAGGACCTATGGCTACACCTTC.

This clonotype was recorded at least ten times. V usage is TRBV28 and J usage is TRBJ1-3, with a weak D call TRBD1 (5 bases). Trimming pared 1 base from V and 2 bases from J, leaving 12 bases between. The germline gives CDR1 MDHEN, CDR2 SYDVKM. The CDR3 runs to 16 residues. CDR3: CASSLSRVFAGNTIYF. CDR3 nucleotide sequence: TGTGCCAGCAGTTTATCCAGGGTATTTGCTGGAAACACCATATATTTT.

This clonotype was counted at least ten times. The chain has TRBV11-2 and TRBJ2-7; 8 nucleotides agree with TRBD1. The trim removed 5 bases at V and 5 bases at J, leaving 8 bases unmatched. This CDR3 is built from 14 residues. Germline loops: CDR1 SGHAT, CDR2 FQNNGV. The CDR3 DNA reads as TGTGCCAGCAGCATGAGGACAGGGCCCAACGAGCAGTACTTC. It yields the protein CASSMRTGPNEQYF.

This clonotype occurred many times. The chain carries TRBV20-1 and TRBJ2-5; TRBD2 aligns across 9 bases. Germline assignment: CDR1 DFQATT and CDR2 SNEGSKA (reference sequence). There are 17 residues in the CDR3. V lost 6 bases and J lost 5; bases outside the gene matches: 19. CDR3 coding DNA: TGCAGTGCCCTTTCCTTTATAGCGGGAGCAGTCGGGGAGACCCAGTACTTC. Translated: CSALSFIAGAVGETQYF.

There are many counts of this clonotype. This rearrangement joins TRBV20-1 to TRBJ2-1; D gene ambiguous. This CDR3 is built from 15 residues. Germline V gene sequence: CDR1 DFQATT, CDR2 SNEGSKA (reference sequence). Trimming took off 4 bases at V and 0 bases at J, with 13 bases between the two ends. The CDR3 spells CSAIRPISSYNEQFF. The CDR3 DNA is TGCAGTGCTATTCGACCGATCAGCTCCTACAATGAGCAGTTCTTC.

This clonotype appeared many times. The chain employs TRBV27 and TRBJ1-5; a possible D gene is TRBD1 (6 bases). The CDR3 is 14 residues long. Germline CDR1 reads MNHEY; CDR2 reads SMNVEV (reference sequence). V dropped 8 bases and J dropped 0 bases, with 11 bases sitting between them. CDR3 nucleotides: TGTGCCAGCCGGACAGTTTATAGCAATCAGCCCCAGCATTTT. As protein: CASRTVYSNQPQHF.

There are many counts of this clonotype. CDR3 amino acids: CASSLEPRLAGINEQFF. CDR3 bases: TGCGCCAGCAGCCTGGAACCGAGACTAGCGGGGATAAATGAGCAGTTCTTC. V is TRBV5-1 and J is TRBJ2-1, with TRBD2 matching 11 bases. The J segment lost 7 bases and the V segment lost 4 bases, leaving 13 bases of the junction unmatched. The CDR3 runs to 17 residues. Per the germline V gene, CDR1 is SGHRS and CDR2 is YFSETQ.

This clonotype was counted many times. The V gene is TRBV14, the J gene TRBJ2-5, with D unclear. Germline V gene lookup returns CDR1 SGHDN and CDR2 FVKESK. The CDR3 consists of 15 residues. The V end was cut by 4 bases, the J end by 0 bases, with 12 bases between. The CDR3 spells CASSPDGWYQETQYF. The CDR3, as DNA: TGTGCCAGCAGCCCCGACGGATGGTACCAAGAGACCCAGTACTTC.

A remark on this clonotype: A much larger clonotype is one base distant, so this may be a read error. This sequence joins TRBV9 and TRBJ1-4, with a weak D call TRBD1 (6 bases). The CDR3 consists of 13 residues. CDR1 SGDLS and CDR2 YYNGEE come from the germline V gene. CDR3 nucleotide sequence: TGTGCCAGCATCGTAGCAGGGGACGAAAAACTGTTTTTT. It yields the protein CASIVAGDEKLFF.

This clonotype was observed at least ten times. This sequence joins TRBV29-1 and TRBJ1-1; D ambiguous. The CDR3 runs to 12 residues. CDR1 and CDR2 (germline): SQVTM, ANQGSEA. V was pared by 4 bases and J by 8 bases, with 14 bases between. CDR3: CSVVGGLGEAFF. In DNA, the CDR3 is TGCAGCGTTGTTGGAGGGTTGGGGGAAGCTTTCTTT.

This clonotype has ten or more counts. The V and J genes are TRBV2 and TRBJ1-5, with D possibly being TRBD1 (6 bases). The CDR3 extends over 15 amino acids. V lost 5 bases, J lost 0 bases, and 11 bases lay in between. CDR1 and CDR2 from the germline V gene are SNHLY and FYNNEI. The CDR3 DNA reads TGTGCCAGCAGTACGGACAGAAATAGCAATCAGCCCCAGCATTTT. This codes for CASSTDRNSNQPQHF.

This clonotype was seen repeatedly, ten times or more. The V gene is TRBV25-1, the J gene TRBJ2-3; 9 nucleotides agree with TRBD2. CDR3 length equals 17 residues. The trim removed 8 bases at V and 2 bases at J, leaving 14 bases unmatched. CDR1 MGHDK and CDR2 SYGVNS come from the germline V gene. The chain's CDR3 is CASGGGGSDLFTDTQYF. For the CDR3, the DNA is TGTGCCAGCGGCGGGGGGGGCAGTGACCTATTCACAGATACGCAGTATTTT.

This clonotype was recorded many times. The CDR3 coding sequence is TGTGCCAGCAGCTTAAGGGCAGCGGGAATAAAAGAGACCCAGTACTTC. This translates into CASSLRAAGIKETQYF. The rearrangement joins TRBV13 to TRBJ2-5, with 7 bases lining up with TRBD2. Germline CDR1 is PRHDT and CDR2 is FYEKMQ (reference sequence). This CDR3 spans 16 amino acids. The V and J ends lost 2 bases and 3 bases, in that order; junction bases with no gene match: 9.

In this sample, this clonotype turned up once. The V and J genes are TRBV25-1 and TRBJ2-4; the D is unclear. CDR1 and CDR2 (germline): MGHDK, SYGVNS. The CDR3 covers 17 residues. The V end was cut by 1 base, the J end by 3 bases, with 16 bases between. The CDR3 bases are TGTGCCAGCAGTGAATCTGGCGAAGGAGTGAGCAAAAACATTCAGTACTTC. Protein sequence: CASSESGEGVSKNIQYF.

There are many counts of this clonotype. The CDR3 DNA reads TGTGCCAGCACCAAACAGGGGGCCAAGGAGACCCAGTACTTC. This sequence encodes CASTKQGAKETQYF. This chain connects TRBV6-1 to TRBJ2-5; the match to TRBD1 covers 9 bases. J lost 5 bases, V lost 7 bases, and 8 bases had no gene match. The CDR3 covers 14 residues. From germline, CDR1 is MNHNS and CDR2 SASEGT.